Listed here are 27 T cell receptor beta chains from one sample, sequenced in a study of neurological immune-mediated disorders. In TCRdb, the 5' RACE reads were re-called with MiXCR into one record per CDR3 protein. The data hold 47,000 or so distinct CDR3 sequences, with over 8% observed a single time. Time point in this sample: longitudinal time-point 1 (baseline). Source material: PBMCs. These receptors originate from a woman aged 40 to 55 in good health.

This clonotype was observed at least ten times. This chain links TRBV4-3 with TRBJ2-3; a possible D gene is TRBD1 (5 bases). V was trimmed by 3 bases and J by 4 bases, leaving 11 bases between them. This CDR3 has 14 amino acids. Germline loops: CDR1 LGHNA, CDR2 YSLEER. CDR3 in amino acids: CASSHEQVPDTQYF. The DNA of the CDR3 is TGCGCCAGCAGCCACGAACAGGTTCCAGATACGCAGTATTTT.

The rearrangement links TRBV9 to TRBJ1-2; no clear D. CDR1 and CDR2 (germline): SGDLS, YYNGEE. CDR3 size: 15 residues. V gave up 0 bases and J gave up 0 bases, with 9 bases separating them. CDR3 amino acids: CASSVDGSTNYGYTF. CDR3 bases: TGTGCCAGCAGCGTAGATGGCAGTACTAACTATGGCTACACCTTC.

This clonotype was counted ten times or more. The CDR3 reads CASSLQGRPGETQYF. In nucleotides, the CDR3 is TGTGCCAGCAGCCTTCAGGGCAGGCCGGGAGAGACCCAGTACTTC. The rearrangement uses TRBV4-2 and TRBJ2-5; the D gene is possibly TRBD1 (5 bases). Per the germline V gene, CDR1 is LGHNA and CDR2 is YNFKEQ. V lost 4 bases and J 4 bases, leaving 16 bases between the germline ends. The CDR3 has 15 amino acids.

This clonotype was observed many times. This sequence joins TRBV12-3 or TRBV12-4 and TRBJ2-3; maybe TRBD1 (5 bases). V was cut by 7 bases and J by 1 base, with 15 bases left in between. This CDR3 has 15 residues. CDR3 protein: CASIPTGRRTDTQYF. The CDR3 nucleotides read TGTGCCAGCATACCCACAGGAAGGCGCACAGATACGCAGTATTTT.

This clonotype was counted ten times or more. The genes are TRBV12-3 or TRBV12-4 and TRBJ2-1; no clear D. This CDR3 is built from 13 residues. V was cut by 6 bases and J by 2 bases, with 8 bases left in between. CDR3 sequence: CASRKGPYNEQFF. In DNA form, the CDR3 reads TGTGCCAGCAGGAAGGGTCCCTACAATGAGCAGTTCTTC.

The sample holds many counts of this clonotype. The rearrangement joins TRBV6-5 to TRBJ2-1, with D possibly called TRBD1 or TRBD2 (7 bases each). From germline, CDR1 is MNHEY and CDR2 SVGAGI. There are 14 residues in the CDR3. The V and J ends lost 8 bases and 9 bases respectively, with 20 bases between them. CDR3 sequence: CASEQGGVGGEQFF. As DNA, the CDR3 is TGTGCCAGCGAGCAGGGGGGGGTGGGCGGTGAGCAGTTCTTC.

This clonotype showed up many times. This chain links TRBV6-5 with TRBJ2-2; D possibly corresponds to TRBD2 (5 bases). Trimming pared 2 bases from V and 0 bases from J, leaving 7 bases between. This CDR3 is 15 amino acids long. From germline, CDR1 is MNHEY and CDR2 SVGAGI. Here the CDR3 DNA reads TGTGCCAGCAGTTACGGGCGGGCGAACACCGGGGAGCTGTTTTTT. Its protein product is CASSYGRANTGELFF.

At least ten counts were recorded for this clonotype. The chain uses TRBV5-1 and TRBJ1-5, with a tentative D call TRBD1 (6 bases). V was cut by 0 bases and J by 4 bases, with 14 bases left in between. This CDR3 region has 16 residues. The germline CDR1 and CDR2 sequences are SGHRS and YFSETQ. CDR3 sequence reads: CASSLGDNLGNQPQHF. The DNA of the CDR3 is TGCGCCAGCAGCTTGGGGGACAATCTGGGGAATCAGCCCCAGCATTTT.

This clonotype was detected many times. The rearrangement joins TRBV7-2 to TRBJ2-4, with 13 nucleotides matching TRBD2. Germline V gene sequence: CDR1 SGHTA, CDR2 FQGNSA. The CDR3 length is 20 residues. The V and J ends lost 6 bases and 3 bases, in that order; junction bases with no gene match: 17. The DNA of the CDR3 is TGTGCCAGCAGTTCGGGGCCACTAGCGGGGGGGCTCTTCGGCAAAAACATTCAGTACTTC. Its translation is CASSSGPLAGGLFGKNIQYF.

This clonotype was counted at least ten times. The chain uses TRBV29-1 and TRBJ1-2, with D possibly matching TRBD1 (5 bases). V was shortened by 6 bases and J by 4 bases, with 12 bases between the two germline ends. The germline V gene has CDR1 SQVTM and CDR2 ANQGSEA. The length of the CDR3 is 12 residues. CDR3 sequence reads: CSVKTAGYGYTF. The CDR3 nucleotides are TGCAGCGTAAAGACAGCAGGCTATGGCTACACCTTC.

This clonotype came up many times. The chain uses TRBV7-9 and TRBJ2-3, with D perhaps matching TRBD2 (6 bases). Germline assignment: CDR1 SEHNR and CDR2 FQNEAQ (reference sequence). Trimming stripped 5 bases from V and 2 bases from J, with 14 bases between. The CDR3 runs to 15 residues. The CDR3 DNA is TGTGCCAGCAGCCCCTGGGACTTATCCACAGATACGCAGTATTTT. This sequence encodes CASSPWDLSTDTQYF. Full variable domain (missing parts from reference TRBV7-9 and TRBJ2-3): DTGVSQNPRHKITKRGQNVTFRCDPISEHNRLYWYRQTLGQGPEFLTYFQNEAQLEKSRLLSDRFSAERPKGSFSTLEIQRTEQGDSAMYLCASSPWDLSTDTQYFGPGTRLTVL.

This clonotype was observed at least ten times. This chain joins TRBV7-2 and TRBJ1-1; D is perhaps TRBD1 (6 bases). The CDR3 runs 14 residues. Deletions cut 5 bases from V and 4 bases from J, with 14 bases between. Germline CDR1 and CDR2: SGHTA and FQGNSA. For the CDR3, the DNA is TGTGCCAGCAGCCCACAGGGTGGAAGCACTGAAGCTTTCTTT. Protein product: CASSPQGGSTEAFF.

This clonotype was counted at least ten times. This chain links TRBV4-1 with TRBJ2-7, with 7 bases lining up with TRBD1. V gave up 4 bases and J gave up 2 bases; unmatched junction bases: 2. Germline V CDR1 and CDR2: MGHRA, YSYEKL. The CDR3 is made up of 13 amino acids. The CDR3 reads CASSRGQTYEQYF. The CDR3 DNA is TGCGCCAGCAGCCGGGGACAGACCTACGAGCAGTACTTC.

A note on this clonotype: Sequence at one end of the junction differs from germline and may be a read error. This sequence joins TRBV4-3 and TRBJ1-1; D not certain. The CDR3 covers 14 residues. CDR1 is LGHNA and CDR2 is YSLEER in the germline V gene. The CDR3 nucleotides read TGCGCCAGCAACCGAGAAGATCGAGCGACTGAAGATTTCTTT. Encoded protein: CASNREDRATEDFF.

This clonotype was counted ten times or more. The chain employs TRBV5-1 and TRBJ1-3, with D uncertain. The germline gives CDR1 SGHRS, CDR2 YFSETQ. CDR3 length: 14 residues. Trimming left V 0 bases short and J 2 bases short, with 6 bases between. The CDR3 bases are TGCGCCAGCAGCTTGGTCGGGGCTGGAAACACCATATATTTT. Encoded protein: CASSLVGAGNTIYF. Together with reference TRBV5-1 and TRBJ1-3, the CDR3 gives the full variable domain: KAGVTQTPRYLIKTRGQQVTLSCSPISGHRSVSWYQQTPGQGLQFLFEYFSETQRNKGNFPGRFSGRQFSNSRSEMNVSTLELGDSALYLCASSLVGAGNTIYFGEGSWLTVV.

Ten or more counts support this clonotype. The J gene is TRBJ1-4, the V gene TRBV4-2; 10 positions agree with TRBD1. This CDR3 contains 15 residues. Germline V lookup: CDR1 LGHNA, CDR2 YNFKEQ. Unmatched junction bases numbered 4, after V lost 1 base and J lost 8 bases. The CDR3 protein is CASSQGQGAKEKLFF. CDR3 DNA sequence: TGTGCCAGCAGCCAAGGACAGGGGGCCAAGGAAAAACTGTTTTTT.

This clonotype was counted at least ten times. This CDR3 reads CASSPRGGGTDTQYF. The DNA for the CDR3 is TGTGCCAGCAGCCCGCGGGGGGGGGGCACAGATACGCAGTATTTT. The V and J genes are TRBV3-1 and TRBJ2-3; TRBD2 matches 9 bases. CDR1 is LGHDT and CDR2 is YNNKEL in the germline V gene (reference sequence). The CDR3 length is 15 residues. Trimming took 4 bases from V and 1 from J; bases not matched to a gene: 3.

This clonotype showed up just a few times. CDR3 sequence: CASRDKGQGRRNTEAFF. The CDR3 DNA reads as TGCGCCAGCAGAGATAAAGGACAGGGGAGAAGGAACACTGAAGCTTTCTTT. The chain is built from TRBV10-2 and TRBJ1-1, with 9 bases identical to TRBD1. J lost 1 base, V lost 6 bases, and 12 bases had no gene match. Germline lookup yields CDR1 WSHSY and CDR2 SAAADI. The CDR3 has 17 residues.

This clonotype was counted at least ten times. J is TRBJ1-2 and V is TRBV16; D gene ambiguous. V lost 3 bases and J 5 bases, leaving 4 bases between the germline ends. CDR1 KGHSY and CDR2 FQNENV come from the germline V gene. This CDR3 comprises 11 residues. The chain's CDR3 is CASSQGYGYTF. DNA for the CDR3: TGTGCCAGCAGCCAGGGGTATGGCTACACCTTC.

This clonotype was seen many times. V gene TRBV5-1 combines with J gene TRBJ1-1; 9 bases agree with TRBD1. The germline V gene has CDR1 SGHRS and CDR2 YFSETQ. Trimming cost V 4 bases and J 4 bases; bases outside gene matches: 5. The length of the CDR3 is 14 residues. The CDR3 reads CASSPQGAPTEAFF. For the CDR3, the DNA is TGCGCCAGCAGCCCACAGGGGGCTCCCACTGAAGCTTTCTTT.

Concerning this clonotype itself: This clone may be a read error of a much larger clone one base away. The chain is built from TRBV20-1 and TRBJ2-5; TRBD2 might be the D (6 bases). The CDR3 is 13 amino acids. Germline V CDR1 and CDR2: DFQATT, SNEGSKA (reference sequence). CDR3 loop: CSTSPQAGETQYF. Here the CDR3 DNA reads TGCAGTACTAGCCCCCAGGCGGGAGAGACCCAGTACTTC.

This clonotype was observed many times. The chain has TRBV10-3 and TRBJ1-4; 11 nucleotides line up with TRBD1. The CDR3 runs to 15 residues. Germline assignment: CDR1 ENHRY and CDR2 SYGVKD. J lost 8 bases, V lost 3 bases, and 5 bases had no gene match. The CDR3 sequence is CAISETGQGAEKLFF. CDR3 coding DNA: TGTGCCATCAGTGAAACCGGACAGGGGGCCGAAAAACTGTTTTTT.

At least ten counts were recorded for this clonotype. The rearrangement links TRBV9 to TRBJ2-7; TRBD1 might be the D (6 bases). Trimming left V 4 bases short and J 0 bases short, with 11 bases between. CDR3 length: 14 amino acids. Germline lookup yields CDR1 SGDLS and CDR2 YYNGEE. CDR3 sequence (DNA): TGTGCCAGCAGCCCGGACAGTCTCTCCTACGAGCAGTACTTC. It translates to CASSPDSLSYEQYF.

This clonotype was seen many times. This chain connects TRBV24-1 to TRBJ2-3; no firm D call. There are 15 residues in the CDR3. In germline, CDR1 is KGHDR, CDR2 SFDVKD. Trimming left V 4 bases short and J 3 bases short, with 13 bases between. Written as DNA, the CDR3 is TGTGCCACCAGTGAAATTGGGAACCCTACAGATACGCAGTATTTT. This codes for CATSEIGNPTDTQYF.

The chain uses TRBV27 and TRBJ2-3, with D hard to call. The germline CDR1 and CDR2 sequences are MNHEY and SMNVEV (reference sequence). The CDR3 consists of 13 residues. Deletions cut 1 base from V and 7 bases from J, with 9 bases between. This chain's CDR3 is CASSLYADYTQYF. As DNA, the CDR3 is TGTGCCAGCAGTTTATACGCCGATTATACGCAGTATTTT.

At least ten counts were recorded for this clonotype. This chain links TRBV29-1 with TRBJ2-3, with D hard to call. V lost 6 bases to trimming and J lost 0 bases, with 16 bases between them. The CDR3 runs 15 residues. Germline loops: CDR1 SQVTM, CDR2 ANQGSEA. The CDR3 protein is CSVEKTRSSTDTQYF. The CDR3 DNA reads as TGCAGCGTCGAAAAGACACGCTCTAGCACAGATACGCAGTATTTT.

This clonotype was counted only a few times. The chain recombines TRBV18 with TRBJ2-3; no clear D. The CDR3 covers 16 residues. V gave up 1 base and J gave up 0 bases, with 11 bases separating them. From germline, CDR1 is KGHSH and CDR2 LQKENI. The CDR3: CASSPRDRDSTDTQYF. The DNA of the CDR3 is TGTGCCAGCTCACCACGGGATCGAGATAGCACAGATACGCAGTATTTT.